A selection of T cell receptor beta chains follows, all from one sample in a study of shared clonotypes between healthy human individuals. Repertoires were generated with immunoSEQ multiplex PCR, while TCRdb's copy carries only in-frame clones and drops some. The sample lists about 870,000 clones, 80% to 95% occurring once. The sequenced sample was naive CD8+ T cells sorted from blood. The receptors derive from a man aged 30 to 39 in good health. Each CDR3 is given with its conserved first and last residue. A D gene is named only where the DNA matches it firmly. Size values are once, few and many counts, or a class for expanded clones, and some rows have none.

j_call d_call v_call clone_size cdr3_nt cdr3_aa
TRBJ2-7 TRBD2 TRBV7-9 - TGTGCCAGCAGCTCGGGGACTAGCGGAAGCTCCTACGAGCAGTACTTC CASSSGTSGSSYEQYF
TRBJ2-1 TRBD2 TRBV6-6 once TGTGCCAGCAGTTACTCGGGAGCGGGAGGGCCGCATGAGCAGTTCTTC CASSYSGAGGPHEQFF
TRBJ1-5 - TRBV7-6 - TGTGCCAGCAGCTTAATCAGCAATCAGCCCCAGCATTTT CASSLISNQPQHF
TRBJ1-5 - TRBV6-1 once TGTGCCAGCAGTGAAGCGCTTTCTGGAGGGGCCCAGCATTTT CASSEALSGGAQHF
TRBJ1-1 - TRBV4-1 - TGCGCCAGCAGCCAAGCGACAGGAGGGAACACTGAAGCTTTCTTT CASSQATGGNTEAFF
TRBJ2-7 TRBD1 TRBV2 - TGTGCCAGCGGGACAGCCTACGAGCAGTACTTC CASGTAYEQYF
TRBJ2-3 TRBD1 TRBV29-1 - TGCAGCGCCGGGACAGGGGCAACAGATACGCAGTATTTT CSAGTGATDTQYF
TRBJ2-7 TRBD2 TRBV28 - TGTGCCAGCAGCCCCTCAGGGGCAGGACTAGCGGGAGCAGACGAGCAGTACTTC CASSPSGAGLAGADEQYF
TRBJ1-5 TRBD1 TRBV15 once TGTGCCACCAGCCCCCGGGACAGGGACTATAGCAATCAGCCCCAGCATTTT CATSPRDRDYSNQPQHF
TRBJ2-5 TRBD1 TRBV5-1 - TGCGCCAGCAGCTACACGACAGGGATCGAGACCCAGTACTTC CASSYTTGIETQYF
TRBJ2-5 - TRBV7-9 - TGTGCCAGCAGCTCGCCCCTTGGCAACCCAGAGACCCAGTACTTC CASSSPLGNPETQYF
TRBJ2-7 TRBD1 TRBV27 - TGTGCCAGCAGTTCAAACCTTAACAGGGGGCGCTCCTACGAGCAGTACTTC CASSSNLNRGRSYEQYF
TRBJ2-2 - TRBV5-1 - TGCGCCAGCCTTGTAGCGGAGAACACCGGGGAGCTGTTTTTT CASLVAENTGELFF
TRBJ2-5 - TRBV7-9 - TGTGCCAGCACCCCTAGCGAATCTGAGACCCAGTACTTC CASTPSESETQYF
TRBJ2-7 - TRBV7-2 - TGTGCCAGCAGCTTATTGAAACTAGCAGCCTACGAGCAGTACTTC CASSLLKLAAYEQYF
TRBJ2-1 TRBD2 TRBV9 once TGTGCCAGCAGCGAGGGTGGCGGGAGTCCCTACAATGAGCAGTTCTTC CASSEGGGSPYNEQFF
TRBJ2-2 - TRBV28 - TGTGCCAGCAGATGGGGCTTAAAGACCGGGGAGCTGTTTTTT CASRWGLKTGELFF
TRBJ2-7 - TRBV27 - TGTGCCAGCAGTTTTCTCTTGTCGACAGGAAACTACGAGCAGTACTTC CASSFLLSTGNYEQYF
TRBJ2-1 TRBD2 TRBV9 - TGTGCCAGCAGCCCAAGACTAGCGGGGCTATACAATGAGCAGTTCTTC CASSPRLAGLYNEQFF
TRBJ2-3 - TRBV7-2 - TGTGCCAGCAGCTTATTAACAGATACGCAGTATTTT CASSLLTDTQYF
TRBJ2-6 - TRBV27 - TGTGCCAGCAGTTTACAGGGTATTGGGGCCAACGTCCTGACTTTC CASSLQGIGANVLTF
TRBJ2-3 TRBD2 TRBV9 once TGTGCCAGCAGCGTCCCTAGCGGGGGCTTCACAGATACGCAGTATTTT CASSVPSGGFTDTQYF
TRBJ1-4 - TRBV27 once TGTGCCAGCAGGTCCGACGGAACAACTAATGAAAAACTGTTTTTT CASRSDGTTNEKLFF
TRBJ2-3 - TRBV7-2 - TGTGCCAGCAGCTTCATCAGCGGAGGATCAGATACGCAGTATTTT CASSFISGGSDTQYF
TRBJ2-7 TRBD1 TRBV28 - TGTGCCAGCAGTTCCAATCCCTGGACAGGGGAAGGCTACGAGCAGTACTTC CASSSNPWTGEGYEQYF
TRBJ2-3 - TRBV27 - TGTGCCAGCAGTTTTGGAGTTGGGCCCACAGATACGCAGTATTTT CASSFGVGPTDTQYF
TRBJ1-5 - TRBV7-9 - TGTGCCAGCAGCTTGCCGGGGAGCAATCAGCCCCAGCATTTT CASSLPGSNQPQHF
TRBJ2-1 - TRBV30 - TGTGCCTGGACCCCAGGGAACAATGAGCAGTTCTTC CAWTPGNNEQFF
TRBJ2-1 TRBD2 TRBV9 - TGTGCCAGCAGCGTATCTGGTACTAGCGACAATGAGCAGTTCTTC CASSVSGTSDNEQFF
TRBJ2-7 - TRBV5-1 - TGCGCCAGCAGCTTTCAGGGCGGAAACGAGCAGTACTTC CASSFQGGNEQYF
TRBJ2-1 TRBD2 TRBV30 few TGTGCCTGGAGTGTCGGGACTAGCGGTTACAATGAGCAGTTCTTC CAWSVGTSGYNEQFF
TRBJ1-2 - TRBV28 - TGTGCCAGCAGTTTTAAGGGAAACTATGGCTACACCTTC CASSFKGNYGYTF
TRBJ1-5 - TRBV7-9 - TGTGCCAGCAGCCCTGGCCGGGCTTACAATCAGCCCCAGCATTTT CASSPGRAYNQPQHF
TRBJ1-2 - TRBV19 - TGTGCCAGTAGCCTTGAGAACCTCTATGGCTACACCTTC CASSLENLYGYTF
TRBJ2-1 TRBD2 TRBV5-4 - TGTGCCAGTACAGGGACTAGCGGGTCGGGTGAGCAGTTCTTC CASTGTSGSGEQFF
TRBJ1-4 - TRBV5-1 - TGCGCCAGCAGCTTAAGGGCCGACGCAACTAATGAAAAACTGTTTTTT CASSLRADATNEKLFF
TRBJ1-3 - TRBV11-2 - TGTGCCAGCAGCCGCCATACCCTCTCTGGAAACACCATATATTTT CASSRHTLSGNTIYF
TRBJ1-5 TRBD1 TRBV27 - TGTGCCAGCAGCTTGATGGGACAGGGGAGCAATCAGCCCCAGCATTTT CASSLMGQGSNQPQHF
TRBJ2-1 - TRBV9 - TGTGCCAGCAGCGTGGGGTGGAGCAATGAGCAGTTCTTC CASSVGWSNEQFF
TRBJ2-3 - TRBV19 once TGTGCCAGTAGTATGTGGCAGGGGTCAGATACGCAGTATTTT CASSMWQGSDTQYF